Below are 10 T cell receptor beta chains sequenced from a single sample in a study of early T cells in non-severe SARS-CoV-2 infection. TCRdb re-derived calls from the 5' RACE reads in MiXCR, one entry per CDR3 protein. Here the sample spans tens of thousands of distinct CDR3 sequences, under 11% being singletons. Material: whole blood, obtained at baseline. These receptors originate from an adult who was a healthcare worker with PCR-confirmed SARS-CoV-2 infection or an uninfected control (not recorded which).

This rearrangement joins TRBV6-5 to TRBJ2-6; D ambiguous. Germline V gene sequence: CDR1 MNHEY, CDR2 SVGAGI. The CDR3 extends over 13 amino acids. The V end lost 10 bases, the J end lost 2 bases, and 9 bases lay between the germline ends. The CDR3 loop is CATFRAGANVLTF. The CDR3 nucleotides are TGTGCCACCTTCCGGGCTGGGGCCAACGTCCTGACTTTC.

This clonotype has only a few counts. This chain uses TRBV10-3 with TRBJ2-2; 11 positions match TRBD2. The germline V gene encodes CDR1 ENHRY and CDR2 SYGVKD. The V segment lost 7 bases and the J segment 0 bases; nucleotides outside the gene matches: 4. This CDR3 has 16 amino acids. CDR3 bases: TGTGCCATCAAGGAGACTAGCGGGACGAACACCGGGGAGCTGTTTTTT. Encoded protein: CAIKETSGTNTGELFF.

The V gene is TRBV7-3, the J gene TRBJ2-2; 8 bases agree with TRBD2. The CDR3 spans 16 residues. Germline V gene sequence: CDR1 SGHTA, CDR2 FQGTGA. The V gene end was trimmed by 2 bases and the J gene end by 5 bases; junction bases not matched to a gene: 7. The CDR3 nucleotides read TGTGCCAGCAGCTTACGATCGGGAGGGAGAACCGGGGAGCTGTTTTTT. Amino acids: CASSLRSGGRTGELFF.

This clonotype appeared many times. The rearrangement uses TRBV13 and TRBJ2-7; 8 bases are a match to TRBD1. Unmatched junction bases numbered 12, after V lost 4 bases and J lost 4 bases. The germline V gene encodes CDR1 PRHDT and CDR2 FYEKMQ (reference sequence). The CDR3 has 16 amino acids. CDR3 in DNA: TGTGCCAGCAGCTCAACCCGGGACAGGCCTCCTTACGAGCAGTACTTC. This sequence encodes CASSSTRDRPPYEQYF.

This clonotype was seen a few times. The rearrangement links TRBV5-1 to TRBJ2-5; D uncertain. This CDR3 spans 13 amino acids. Trimming removed 5 bases at V and 3 bases at J, with 11 bases between. Germline CDR1 and CDR2: SGHRS and YFSETQ. CDR3 DNA sequence: TGCGCCAGCAGGCCTACGAACAAAGAGACCCAGTACTTC. Amino acid sequence: CASRPTNKETQYF.

This clonotype has just a few counts. The genes are TRBV7-3 and TRBJ2-6; 11 nucleotides agree with TRBD2. The CDR3 extends over 17 amino acids. Trimming took 5 bases from V and 0 from J; bases not matched to a gene: 3. Germline values: CDR1 SGHTA, CDR2 FQGTGA. CDR3 amino acids: CASSGTSGGSGANVLTF. DNA of the CDR3: TGTGCCAGCAGCGGTACTAGCGGGGGCTCTGGGGCCAACGTCCTGACTTTC.

This clonotype has only a few counts. The chain combines TRBV10-3 with TRBJ2-7; no clear D. The CDR3 has 13 amino acids. Germline assignment: CDR1 ENHRY and CDR2 SYGVKD. V lost 9 bases and J lost 0, with 12 bases in between. The CDR3 nucleotides are TGTGCCATTGGTCAACTGAACTCCTACGAGCAGTACTTC. Translated: CAIGQLNSYEQYF.

This clonotype was observed a few times. This rearrangement joins TRBV12-3 or TRBV12-4 to TRBJ1-2; 11 nucleotides align to TRBD1. J was trimmed by 4 bases and V by 11 bases; bases with no gene match: 3. CDR3 length: 12 amino acids. The CDR3 DNA follows: TGTGCCTGCGGGACAGGGGGCTATGGCTACACCTTC. It is translated as CACGTGGYGYTF.

In its sample, this clonotype was seen a few times. The J gene is TRBJ2-3, the V gene TRBV30; no firm D call. V was pared by 7 bases and J by 3 bases, with 11 bases between. CDR1 is GTSNPN and CDR2 is SVGIG in the germline V gene (reference sequence). The CDR3 extends over 12 amino acids. The CDR3 here is CASSDLTDTQYF. The CDR3 DNA reads as TGTGCCTCGTCTGACCTAACAGATACGCAGTATTTT.

The CDR3 loop reads CASSFGQGISPLHF. The CDR3 DNA sequence: TGCGCCAGCAGCTTCGGACAAGGAATTTCACCCCTCCACTTT. This chain joins TRBV5-1 and TRBJ1-6; possible D gene TRBD1, 5 bases. This CDR3 has 14 residues. Trimming took off 2 bases at V and 9 bases at J, with 12 bases between the two ends. From germline, CDR1 is SGHRS and CDR2 YFSETQ. Full variable domain (rest looked up from reference TRBV5-1 and TRBJ1-6): KAGVTQTPRYLIKTRGQQVTLSCSPISGHRSVSWYQQTPGQGLQFLFEYFSETQRNKGNFPGRFSGRQFSNSRSEMNVSTLELGDSALYLCASSFGQGISPLHFGNGTRLTVT.